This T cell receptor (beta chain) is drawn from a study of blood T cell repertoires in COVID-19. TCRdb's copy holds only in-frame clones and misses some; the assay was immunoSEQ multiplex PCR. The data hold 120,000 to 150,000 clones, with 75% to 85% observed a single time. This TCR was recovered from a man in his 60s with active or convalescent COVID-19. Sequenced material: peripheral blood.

CDR3: CASSLGGNRGRYEQYF. The CDR3, as DNA: TGTGCCAGCAGCTTAGGGGGAAACAGGGGTCGCTACGAGCAGTACTTC. The chain uses TRBV7-2 and TRBJ2-7; 7 bases line up with TRBD1. Unmatched junction bases numbered 9, after V lost 1 base and J lost 3 bases. This CDR3 has 16 residues. The germline V gene encodes CDR1 SGHTA and CDR2 FQGNSA.